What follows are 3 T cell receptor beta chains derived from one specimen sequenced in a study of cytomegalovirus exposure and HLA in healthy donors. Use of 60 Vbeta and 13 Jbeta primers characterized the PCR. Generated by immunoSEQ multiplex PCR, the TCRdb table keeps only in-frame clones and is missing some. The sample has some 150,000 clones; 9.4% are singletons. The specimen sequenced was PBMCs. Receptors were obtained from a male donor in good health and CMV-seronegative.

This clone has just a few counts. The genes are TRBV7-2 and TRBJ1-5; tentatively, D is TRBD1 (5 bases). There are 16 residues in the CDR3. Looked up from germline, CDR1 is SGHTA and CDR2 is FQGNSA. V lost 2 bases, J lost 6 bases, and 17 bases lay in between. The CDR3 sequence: CASSLSGASDTQPQHF. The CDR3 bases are TGTGCCAGCAGCTTAAGTGGGGCGTCGGATACTCAGCCCCAGCATTTT.

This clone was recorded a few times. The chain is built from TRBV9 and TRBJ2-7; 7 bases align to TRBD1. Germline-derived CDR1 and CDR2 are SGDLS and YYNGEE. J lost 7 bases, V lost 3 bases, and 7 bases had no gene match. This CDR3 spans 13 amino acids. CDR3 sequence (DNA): TGTGCCAGCAGCGGGACAGGTGACTTTGAGCAGTACTTC. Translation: CASSGTGDFEQYF.

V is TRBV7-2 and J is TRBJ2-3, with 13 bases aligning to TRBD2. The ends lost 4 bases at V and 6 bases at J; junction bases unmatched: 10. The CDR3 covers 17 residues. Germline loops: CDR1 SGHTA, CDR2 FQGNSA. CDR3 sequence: CASSSRATSGGRDTQYF. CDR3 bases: TGTGCCAGCAGCTCCCGGGCGACTAGCGGGGGGAGGGATACGCAGTATTTT.